This T cell receptor beta chain was identified in a study of blood T cells in healthy people across ages. A second PCR of 7 to 11 cycles used a sample-barcoded 5' primer and a J-beta primer mix. TCRdb redid the calling of the 5' RACE reads with MiXCR, one entry per CDR3 protein. Of roughly 2 million distinct CDR3 sequences listed, 49% were seen once; the top ten hold approximately 2%. Germline CDR1 and CDR2: MNHEY and SVGAGI. The CDR3 runs to 13 residues. Trimming removed 2 bases at V and 6 bases at J, with 9 bases between. The V gene is TRBV6-5, the J gene TRBJ2-3; D is possibly TRBD2 (5 bases). This sequence originates from a woman between 40 and 55 years old in good health. Sequenced: blood. CDR3 in amino acids: CASSYAGEDTQYF. CDR3 nucleotides: TGTGCCAGCAGTTACGCTGGGGAGGATACGCAGTATTTT.